This T cell receptor beta chain was retrieved from a study of T cell repertoires in ileal Crohn's disease. This clone was observed a single time. The antigen is unknown. Study findings and constraints: High-frequency clones were more common in sorted CD8 than CD4 cells. Clonality above 26.8% at surgery always came with endoscopic recurrence.

TCRdb's table, derived via immunoSEQ multiplex PCR, lists solely in-frame clones and lacks some. The sample has approximately 12,000 clones; about 70% are singletons. The clonotype originates from an adult with Crohn's disease. Sequenced sample: ileal tissue.

The CDR3 here is CASSHTDSSNQPQHF. CDR3 coding DNA: TGCGCCAGCAGCCATACCGACTCTAGCAATCAGCCCCAGCATTTT. The chain uses TRBV4-1 and TRBJ1-5; D is uncertain. The germline V gene has CDR1 MGHRA and CDR2 YSYEKL. The CDR3 extends over 15 amino acids. Trimming shortened V by 3 bases and J by 0 bases, and 9 bases separated the two germline ends.